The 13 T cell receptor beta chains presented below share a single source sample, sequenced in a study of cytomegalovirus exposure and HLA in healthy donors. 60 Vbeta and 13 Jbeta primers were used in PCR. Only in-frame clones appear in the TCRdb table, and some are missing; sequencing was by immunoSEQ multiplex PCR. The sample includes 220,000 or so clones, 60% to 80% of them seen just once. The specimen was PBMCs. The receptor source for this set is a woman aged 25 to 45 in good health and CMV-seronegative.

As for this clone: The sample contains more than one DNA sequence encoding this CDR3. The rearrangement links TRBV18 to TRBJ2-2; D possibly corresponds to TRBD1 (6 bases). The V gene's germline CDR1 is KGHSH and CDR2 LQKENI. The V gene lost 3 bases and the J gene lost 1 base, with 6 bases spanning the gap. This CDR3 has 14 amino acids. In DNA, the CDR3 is TGTGCCAGCTCACCGACAGGGAACACCGGGGAGCTGTTTTTT. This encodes CASSPTGNTGELFF. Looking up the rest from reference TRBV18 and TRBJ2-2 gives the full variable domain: NAGVMQNPRHLVRRRGQEARLRCSPMKGHSHVYWYRQLPEEGLKFMVYLQKENIIDESGMPKERFSAEFPKEGPSILRIQQVVRGDSAAYFCASSPTGNTGELFFGEGSRLTVL.

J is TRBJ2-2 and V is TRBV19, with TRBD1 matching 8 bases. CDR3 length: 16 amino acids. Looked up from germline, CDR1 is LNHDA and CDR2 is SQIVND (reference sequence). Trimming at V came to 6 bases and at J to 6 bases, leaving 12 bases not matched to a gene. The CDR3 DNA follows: TGTGCCAGTAGACCGCGCACGACAGGGGAGCCCGGGGAGCTGTTTTTT. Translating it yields CASRPRTTGEPGELFF. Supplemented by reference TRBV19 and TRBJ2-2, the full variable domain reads DGGITQSPKYLFRKEGQNVTLSCEQNLNHDAMYWYRQDPGQGLRLIYYSQIVNDFQKGDIAEGYSVSREKKESFPLTVTSAQKNPTAFYLCASRPRTTGEPGELFFGEGSRLTVL.

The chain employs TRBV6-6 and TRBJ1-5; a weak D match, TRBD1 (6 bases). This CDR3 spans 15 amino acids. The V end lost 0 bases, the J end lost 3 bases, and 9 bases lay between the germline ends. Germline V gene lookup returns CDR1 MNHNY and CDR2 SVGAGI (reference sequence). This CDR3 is CASSYSGQNNQPQHF. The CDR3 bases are TGTGCCAGCAGTTACTCCGGACAGAACAATCAGCCCCAGCATTTT.

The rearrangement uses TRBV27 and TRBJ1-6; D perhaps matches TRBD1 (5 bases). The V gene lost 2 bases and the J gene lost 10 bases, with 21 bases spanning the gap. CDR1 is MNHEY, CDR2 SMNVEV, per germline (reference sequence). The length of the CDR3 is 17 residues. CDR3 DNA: TGTGCCAGCAGTTTAATCCCCACGGGAGGCAAGGGGTCACCCCTCCACTTT. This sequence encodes CASSLIPTGGKGSPLHF.

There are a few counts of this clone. CDR3 coding DNA: TGTGCCAGCAGTTTAGACCGGGGGAACACTGAAGCTTTCTTT. Translating it yields CASSLDRGNTEAFF. The chain combines TRBV27 with TRBJ1-1; the D is unclear. The CDR3 spans 14 residues. Looked up from germline, CDR1 is MNHEY and CDR2 is SMNVEV (reference sequence). Trimming took off 2 bases at V and 1 base at J, with 8 bases between the two ends.

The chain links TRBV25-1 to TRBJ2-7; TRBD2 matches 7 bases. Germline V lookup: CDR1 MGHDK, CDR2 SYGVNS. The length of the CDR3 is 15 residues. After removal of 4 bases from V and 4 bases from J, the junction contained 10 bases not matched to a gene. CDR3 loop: CASSGTVGGLYEQYF. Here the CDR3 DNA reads TGTGCCAGCAGTGGCACAGTGGGAGGGTTGTACGAGCAGTACTTC.

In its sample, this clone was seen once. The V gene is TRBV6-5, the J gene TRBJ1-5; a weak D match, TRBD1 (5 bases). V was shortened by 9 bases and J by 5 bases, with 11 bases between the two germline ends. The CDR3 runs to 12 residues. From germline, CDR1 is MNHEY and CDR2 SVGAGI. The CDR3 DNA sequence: TGTGCCAGTTGGGGGGAGGATCAGCCCCAGCATTTT. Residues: CASWGEDQPQHF.

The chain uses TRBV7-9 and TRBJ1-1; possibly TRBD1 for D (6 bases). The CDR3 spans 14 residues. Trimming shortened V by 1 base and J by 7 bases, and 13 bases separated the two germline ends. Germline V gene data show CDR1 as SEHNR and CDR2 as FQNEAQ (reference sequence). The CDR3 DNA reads TGTGCCAGCAGCTTAGAGGGGGTTGTGGGTGAAGCTTTCTTT. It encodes CASSLEGVVGEAFF.

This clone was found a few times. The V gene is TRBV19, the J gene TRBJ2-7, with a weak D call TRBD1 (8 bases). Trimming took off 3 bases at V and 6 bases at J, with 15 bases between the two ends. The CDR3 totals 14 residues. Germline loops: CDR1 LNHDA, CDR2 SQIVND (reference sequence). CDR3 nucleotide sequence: TGTGCCAGTAGTATCCAGACAGGGGAGGGCGAGCAGTACTTC. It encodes CASSIQTGEGEQYF.

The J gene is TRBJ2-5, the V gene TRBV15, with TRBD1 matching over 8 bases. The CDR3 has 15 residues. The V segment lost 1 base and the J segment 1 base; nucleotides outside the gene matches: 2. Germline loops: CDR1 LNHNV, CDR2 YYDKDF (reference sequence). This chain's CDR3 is CATSRATGVQETQYF. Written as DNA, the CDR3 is TGTGCCACCAGCAGAGCGACAGGGGTCCAAGAGACCCAGTACTTC.

This CDR3 is CASSPTGTFVFF. For the CDR3, the DNA is TGCGCCAGCAGTCCGACAGGGACCTTTGTTTTCTTT. The chain employs TRBV10-1 and TRBJ1-1; TRBD1 matches at 7 bases. The V segment lost 5 bases and the J segment 13 bases; nucleotides outside the gene matches: 10. CDR3 length equals 12 residues. The V gene's germline CDR1 is WNHNN and CDR2 SYGVQD (reference sequence).

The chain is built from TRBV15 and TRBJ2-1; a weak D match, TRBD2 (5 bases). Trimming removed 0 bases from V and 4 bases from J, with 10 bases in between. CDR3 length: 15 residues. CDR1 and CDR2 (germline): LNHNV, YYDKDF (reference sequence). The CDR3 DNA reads TGTGCCACCAGCAGAGATAGCGCTGAATACAATGAGCAGTTCTTC. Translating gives CATSRDSAEYNEQFF.

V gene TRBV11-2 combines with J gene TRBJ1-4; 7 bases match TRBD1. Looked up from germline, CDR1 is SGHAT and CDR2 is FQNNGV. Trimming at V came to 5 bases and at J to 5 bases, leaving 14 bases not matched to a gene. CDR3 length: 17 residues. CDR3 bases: TGTGCCAGCAGCCAACTAAATAAGGGACAGCTCAATGAAAAACTGTTTTTT. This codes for CASSQLNKGQLNEKLFF.